This TCR beta chain derives from a study of blood T cell repertoires in COVID-19. V lost 4 bases and J 0 bases, leaving 13 bases between the germline ends. Per the germline V gene, CDR1 is SGHKS and CDR2 is YYEKEE (reference sequence). This CDR3 is 15 amino acids long. TCRdb's copy holds only in-frame clones and misses some; the assay was immunoSEQ multiplex PCR. This sample yields 110,000 or so clones, of which roughly 80% are seen a single time; roughly 6.2% belongs to the top ten. The gene calls are TRBV5-5 and TRBJ1-1; D is perhaps TRBD1 (5 bases). This sequence was found in a man aged 65-85 years with acute or convalescent COVID-19. Sequenced material: peripheral blood. CDR3 DNA: TGTGCCAGCAGCCCCTGGGCGGGGCTGAACACTGAAGCTTTCTTT. Protein sequence: CASSPWAGLNTEAFF.